Listed below are T cell receptor beta chains from one sample, sequenced in a study of blood T cell repertoires in COVID-19. Assay: immunoSEQ multiplex PCR; the TCRdb copy retains only in-frame clones and omits some. Of 150,000 to 200,000 clones listed, approximately 83% were seen once; the top ten hold under 3%. The specimen was peripheral blood. The receptor source for this set is a human donor with acute or convalescent COVID-19. The donor label of this sample is uncertain. The CDR3 runs from the conserved cysteine through the conserved F or W. A D gene is named only where the DNA matches it firmly. Not all rows give a size; the values are once, few, many and, for expanded clones, a class.

TRBD1,TRBV5-3,TRBJ2-7,-,CARSPGTGLSYEQYF,TGTGCCAGAAGCCCCGGGACAGGTCTTTCCTACGAGCAGTACTTC
-,TRBV7-8,TRBJ2-1,-,CASSLVRRGPLGVNNEQFF,TGTGCCAGCAGCTTAGTTAGGCGGGGGCCACTTGGAGTGAACAATGAGCAGTTCTTC
-,TRBV13,TRBJ2-2,-,CASSVLTDFQNTGELFF,TGTGCCAGCAGCGTACTTACGGACTTCCAAAACACCGGGGAGCTGTTTTTT
TRBD2,TRBV2,TRBJ2-1,-,CASSGTSWSRNEQFF,TGTGCCAGCAGTGGGACTAGTTGGTCCCGCAATGAGCAGTTCTTC
TRBD2,TRBV6-5,TRBJ2-2,-,CASSSVAGGPGELFF,TGTGCCAGCAGTTCCGTGGCGGGGGGGCCCGGGGAGCTGTTTTTT
-,TRBV7-8,TRBJ1-5,-,CASSPRVNQPQHF,TGTGCCAGCAGCCCACGGGTAAATCAGCCCCAGCATTTT
-,TRBV19,TRBJ2-1,-,CASSSPGVVRNEQFF,TGTGCCAGTAGTTCTCCAGGGGTCGTTCGCAATGAGCAGTTCTTC
TRBD2,TRBV5-4,TRBJ2-2,-,CASSLAGSGMNTGELFF,TGTGCCAGCAGCTTGGCCGGTAGCGGGATGAACACCGGGGAGCTGTTTTTT
TRBD1,TRBV30,TRBJ1-6,-,CAWGPGTGDSPLHF,TGTGCCTGGGGCCCCGGGACAGGGGATTCACCCCTCCACTTT
TRBD1,TRBV19,TRBJ2-7,-,CASSRSNRGIHYEQYF,TGTGCCAGTAGCCGCTCCAACAGGGGGATCCACTACGAGCAGTACTTC
-,TRBV6-6,TRBJ1-5,-,CASTQGSSNQPQHF,TGTGCCAGCACCCAGGGTAGTAGCAATCAGCCCCAGCATTTT
TRBD2,TRBV11-3,TRBJ2-7,-,CASSLLAGDQQYF,TGTGCCAGCAGCTTACTAGCGGGGGACCAACAGTACTTC
TRBD1,TRBV5-1,TRBJ2-7,-,CASSPGQGFFEQYF,TGCGCCAGCAGCCCGGGACAGGGGTTCTTCGAGCAGTACTTC
-,TRBV28,TRBJ1-5,-,CASSGTGEPQPQHF,TGTGCCAGCAGCGGGACGGGGGAGCCTCAGCCCCAGCATTTT
-,TRBV5-6,TRBJ2-7,-,CASSFGTGTAYSTEQYF,TGTGCCAGCAGCTTTGGGACTGGGACAGCTTATTCGACGGAGCAGTACTTC
TRBD1,TRBV2,TRBJ1-4,-,CASKGQGLANEKLFF,TGTGCCAGCAAGGGACAGGGGTTGGCTAATGAAAAACTGTTTTTT
-,TRBV30,TRBJ1-1,-,CAWSVGGKGTEAFF,TGTGCCTGGAGTGTGGGAGGGAAGGGGACTGAAGCTTTCTTT
TRBD1,TRBV27,TRBJ1-2,-,CASSLRQGAWGYTF,TGTGCCAGCAGTTTAAGACAGGGGGCTTGGGGCTACACCTTC
-,TRBV12-3/TRBV12-4,TRBJ2-7,-,CASSLWHEQYF,TGTGCCAGCAGTTTGTGGCACGAGCAGTACTTC
-,TRBV6-5,TRBJ1-5,-,CASSGGWDQPQHF,TGTGCCAGCTCCGGGGGTTGGGATCAGCCCCAGCATTTT
TRBD1,TRBV5-5,TRBJ2-5,-,CASSLATGGGLETQYF,TGTGCCAGCAGCTTGGCTACAGGGGGCGGTTTAGAGACCCAGTACTTC
TRBD1,TRBV12-5,TRBJ1-2,-,CASGWGTGLSNYGYTF,TGTGCTAGTGGTTGGGGGACAGGACTATCGAACTATGGCTACACCTTC
TRBD2,TRBV7-8,TRBJ2-7,-,CASSLDTGTSGRAYEQYF,TGTGCCAGCAGCTTAGACACCGGGACTAGCGGGAGGGCTTACGAGCAGTACTTC
-,TRBV3-1/TRBV3-2,TRBJ1-1,-,CASSHGGGSAFF,TGTGCCAGCAGCCACGGGGGAGGGTCGGCTTTCTTT
-,TRBV12-3/TRBV12-4,TRBJ2-1,-,CASSLAEGQFF,TGTGCCAGCAGCTTAGCCGAGGGCCAGTTCTTC
TRBD1,TRBV25-1,TRBJ2-5,-,CASSENRGHSETQYF,TGTGCCAGCAGTGAGAACAGGGGGCATTCAGAGACCCAGTACTTC
-,TRBV30,TRBJ1-5,few,CAWTPGLGNQPQHF,TGTGCCTGGACCCCCGGACTTGGGAATCAGCCCCAGCATTTT
-,TRBV5-4,TRBJ2-1,-,CASSSQLGSYNEQFF,TGTGCCAGCAGCAGCCAGCTAGGATCCTACAATGAGCAGTTCTTC
TRBD2,TRBV7-9,TRBJ2-3,-,CASSPRLAGLVTDTQYF,TGTGCCAGCAGCCCAAGACTAGCGGGGTTAGTCACAGATACGCAGTATTTT
TRBD1,TRBV28,TRBJ2-7,-,CASSPGGKIYEQYF,TGTGCCAGCAGCCCAGGGGGCAAGATCTACGAGCAGTACTTC
TRBD1,TRBV6-5,TRBJ2-7,-,CASSYRDRGTYEQYF,TGTGCCAGCAGTTACCGGGACAGGGGGACCTACGAGCAGTACTTC
TRBD2,TRBV7-3,TRBJ2-2,-,CASSLYLAGNTGELFF,TGTGCCAGCAGCTTATATCTAGCGGGAAACACCGGGGAGCTGTTTTTT
-,TRBV9,TRBJ1-6,-,CASSVGPYNSPLHF,TGTGCCAGCAGCGTAGGGCCGTATAATTCACCCCTCCACTTT
-,TRBV29-1,TRBJ2-5,-,CSVEPTVSIGAQYF,TGCAGCGTTGAGCCGACAGTTTCGATTGGGGCCCAGTACTTC
TRBD2,TRBV11-3,TRBJ2-1,few,CASSPSLAGGPINEQFF,TGTGCCAGCAGCCCAAGCCTCGCGGGGGGGCCTATCAATGAGCAGTTCTTC
-,TRBV5-1,TRBJ2-1,-,CASSLVGTRAVGYNEQFF,TGCGCCAGCAGCTTGGTGGGGACACGGGCGGTGGGCTACAATGAGCAGTTCTTC
TRBD1,TRBV19,TRBJ1-5,-,CASSVTGGGEPQHF,TGTGCCAGTAGTGTAACAGGGGGGGGTGAGCCCCAGCATTTT
TRBD2,TRBV4-1,TRBJ2-1,-,CASSQREGGGEQFF,TGCGCCAGCAGCCAACGGGAGGGAGGCGGTGAGCAGTTCTTC